This TCR beta chain derives from a study of identifying expanded T cells in peripheral blood. Produced via immunoSEQ multiplex PCR; TCRdb's table is partial and in-frame only. The sample yields some 95,000 clones, approximately 91% seen once. CDR1 is SGHDT and CDR2 is YYEEEE in the germline V gene. After removal of 4 bases from V and 2 bases from J, the junction contained 3 bases not matched to a gene. This CDR3 region has 14 residues. Healthy donors had no documented immune events, such as infections, while sampled. As to this clone: What it recognizes is unknown.

General study findings and limits: Roughly 1.2 clones differed between technical replicates, versus about 17 and 20 over time. Clone count variance between approximately 2-week samples rose with total template count.

This clonotype originated in a person aged 18 to 70 in good health. The chain combines TRBV5-6 with TRBJ1-2, with 9 bases that match TRBD1. Sequencing was carried out using blood. CDR3 amino acids: CASSRDRANYGYTF. DNA of the CDR3: TGTGCCAGCAGCCGGGACAGGGCAAACTATGGCTACACCTTC.